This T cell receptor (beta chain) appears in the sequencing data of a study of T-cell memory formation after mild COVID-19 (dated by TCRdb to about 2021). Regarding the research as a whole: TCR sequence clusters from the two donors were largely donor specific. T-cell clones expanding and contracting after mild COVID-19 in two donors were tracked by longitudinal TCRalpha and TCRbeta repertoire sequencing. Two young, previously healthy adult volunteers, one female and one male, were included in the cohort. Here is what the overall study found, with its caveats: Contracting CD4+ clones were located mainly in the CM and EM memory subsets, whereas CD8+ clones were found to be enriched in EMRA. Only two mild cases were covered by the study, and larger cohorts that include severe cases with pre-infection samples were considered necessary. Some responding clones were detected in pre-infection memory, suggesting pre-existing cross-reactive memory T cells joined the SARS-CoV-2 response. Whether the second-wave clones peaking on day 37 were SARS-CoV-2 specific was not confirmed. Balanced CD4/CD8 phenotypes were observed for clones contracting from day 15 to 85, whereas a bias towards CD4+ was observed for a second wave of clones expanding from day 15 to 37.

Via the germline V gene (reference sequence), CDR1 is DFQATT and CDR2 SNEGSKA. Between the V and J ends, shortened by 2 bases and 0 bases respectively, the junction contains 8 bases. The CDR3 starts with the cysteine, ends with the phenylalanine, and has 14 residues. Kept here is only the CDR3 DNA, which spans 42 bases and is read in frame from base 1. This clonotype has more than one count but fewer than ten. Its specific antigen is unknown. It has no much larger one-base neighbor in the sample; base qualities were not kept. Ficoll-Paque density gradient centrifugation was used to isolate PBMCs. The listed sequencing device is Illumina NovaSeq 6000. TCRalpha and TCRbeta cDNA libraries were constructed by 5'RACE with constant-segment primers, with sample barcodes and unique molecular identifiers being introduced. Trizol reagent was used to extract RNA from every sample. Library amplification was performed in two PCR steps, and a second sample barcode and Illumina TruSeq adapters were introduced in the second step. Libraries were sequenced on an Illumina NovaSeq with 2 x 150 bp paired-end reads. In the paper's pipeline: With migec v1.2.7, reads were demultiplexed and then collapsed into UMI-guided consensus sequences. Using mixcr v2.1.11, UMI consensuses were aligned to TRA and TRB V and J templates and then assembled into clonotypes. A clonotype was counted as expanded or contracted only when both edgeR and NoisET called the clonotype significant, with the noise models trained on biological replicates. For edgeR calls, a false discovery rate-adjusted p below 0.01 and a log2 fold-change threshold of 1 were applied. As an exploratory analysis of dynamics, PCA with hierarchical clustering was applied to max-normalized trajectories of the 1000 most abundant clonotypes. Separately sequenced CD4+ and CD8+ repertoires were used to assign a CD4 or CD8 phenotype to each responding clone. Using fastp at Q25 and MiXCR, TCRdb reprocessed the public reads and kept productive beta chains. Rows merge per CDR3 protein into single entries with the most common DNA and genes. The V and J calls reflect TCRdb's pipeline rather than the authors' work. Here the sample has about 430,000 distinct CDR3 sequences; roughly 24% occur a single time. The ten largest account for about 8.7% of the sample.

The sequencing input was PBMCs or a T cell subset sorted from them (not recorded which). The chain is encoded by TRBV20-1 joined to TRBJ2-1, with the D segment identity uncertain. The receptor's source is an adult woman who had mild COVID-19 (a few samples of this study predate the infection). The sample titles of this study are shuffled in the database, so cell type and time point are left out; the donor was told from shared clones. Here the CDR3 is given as CSARFASSYNEQFF. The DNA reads TGCAGTGCTAGATTCGCAAGCTCCTACAATGAGCAGTTCTTC.